The clone carrying this TCR beta chain has just a few counts. The sample originates from a study of T-cell reconstitution after alpha-beta-depleted transplantation in children. This sample's TCRbeta library carried unique molecular identifier barcodes. TCRdb analysed the PCR reads with MiXCR anew, one entry per CDR3 protein. This table holds about 72,000 distinct CDR3 sequences, 6% to 8% found once. Unmatched junction bases numbered 9, after V lost 5 bases and J lost 4 bases. This CDR3 is built from 15 residues. The germline V gene has CDR1 SEHNR and CDR2 FQNEAQ (reference sequence). This rearrangement joins TRBV7-9 to TRBJ2-3, with 7 bases identical to TRBD2. The receptor was isolated from a human donor who donated a stem cell graft to a child with acute lymphoblastic leukemia. The source was PBMCs from the stem cell graft donor, collected from the stem cell graft. The CDR3 here is CASSQTSGKADTQYF. CDR3 DNA: TGTGCCAGCAGCCAGACCAGCGGGAAGGCAGATACGCAGTATTTT.